The rows below give T cell receptor beta chains drawn from one sample of a study of cytomegalovirus exposure and HLA in healthy donors. Some clones are missing from TCRdb's copy, which holds only in-frame ones; the method was immunoSEQ multiplex PCR. The sample consists of about 160,000 clones, more than 65% of them appearing once. The sample comprised PBMCs. The receptors were sampled from a woman aged 45-59 years in good health and CMV-seronegative. CDR3s include the opening cysteine and the closing phenylalanine or tryptophan. The D gene is left open where the match is weak. The size field is filled for only some rows; it gives once, few, many or a size class.

J	V	size	D	DNA	CDR3
TRBJ2-1	TRBV10-3	NA	TRBD2	TGTGCCATCAGTGACCCGACTAGCGGGAGGAACAATGAGCAGTTCTTC	CAISDPTSGRNNEQFF
TRBJ2-7	TRBV5-1	NA	NA	TGCGCCAGCAGCTTGGTGGCATACGAGCAGTACTTC	CASSLVAYEQYF
TRBJ1-1	TRBV5-1	few	NA	TGCGCCAGCAGCTTTACAGAGAACACTGAAGCTTTCTTT	CASSFTENTEAFF
TRBJ2-7	TRBV4-3	NA	TRBD2	TGCGCCAGCAGCCGACTAGCGGGGGGGGAGTACGAGCAGTACTTC	CASSRLAGGEYEQYF
TRBJ2-4	TRBV7-2	NA	TRBD1	TGTGCCAGCAGCTTAGGGACAGGGGGGGCCAAAAACATTCAGTACTTC	CASSLGTGGAKNIQYF
TRBJ1-2	TRBV11-2	NA	NA	TGTGCCAGCAGCTTAGGACAGCCGACTAACTATGGCTACACCTTC	CASSLGQPTNYGYTF
TRBJ2-3	TRBV27	once	TRBD2	TGTGCCAGCAGTTTACGGCTAGCGGGGGGGCTCAGCACAGATACGCAGTATTTT	CASSLRLAGGLSTDTQYF
TRBJ1-1	TRBV28	NA	TRBD1	TGTGCCAGCAGCCTCGTCCTGGACAGGGGGAACACTGAAGCTTTCTTT	CASSLVLDRGNTEAFF
TRBJ2-5	TRBV9	few	NA	TGTGCCAGCAGCGTAGGAATCGCTAACCAAGAGACCCAGTACTTC	CASSVGIANQETQYF
TRBJ1-5	TRBV5-5	NA	TRBD1	TGTGCCAGCAGCCTAACAGGGGTAATTCAGCCCCAGCATTTT	CASSLTGVIQPQHF
TRBJ2-1	TRBV4-3	NA	NA	TGCGCCAGCAGCCAAGATCCCCCTTCTCTGGCGGGGGCAAGGAATGAGCAGTTCTTC	CASSQDPPSLAGARNEQFF